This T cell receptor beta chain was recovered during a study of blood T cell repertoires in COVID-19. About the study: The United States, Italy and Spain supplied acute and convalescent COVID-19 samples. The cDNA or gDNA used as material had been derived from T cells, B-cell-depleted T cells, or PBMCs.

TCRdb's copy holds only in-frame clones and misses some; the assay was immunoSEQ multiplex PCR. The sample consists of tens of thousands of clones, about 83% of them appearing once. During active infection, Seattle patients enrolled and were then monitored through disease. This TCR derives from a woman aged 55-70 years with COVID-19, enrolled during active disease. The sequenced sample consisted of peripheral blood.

CDR3 sequence (DNA): TGTGCCAGCAGTGAACCGGGACAGGGTAGAGAAAAACTGTTTTTT. Protein product: CASSEPGQGREKLFF. The V call is TRBV25-1, the J call TRBJ1-4; 9 positions match TRBD1. V lost 2 bases to trimming and J lost 8 bases; unmatched junction nucleotides: 6. Germline-derived CDR1 and CDR2 are MGHDK and SYGVNS. The CDR3 length is 15 residues.